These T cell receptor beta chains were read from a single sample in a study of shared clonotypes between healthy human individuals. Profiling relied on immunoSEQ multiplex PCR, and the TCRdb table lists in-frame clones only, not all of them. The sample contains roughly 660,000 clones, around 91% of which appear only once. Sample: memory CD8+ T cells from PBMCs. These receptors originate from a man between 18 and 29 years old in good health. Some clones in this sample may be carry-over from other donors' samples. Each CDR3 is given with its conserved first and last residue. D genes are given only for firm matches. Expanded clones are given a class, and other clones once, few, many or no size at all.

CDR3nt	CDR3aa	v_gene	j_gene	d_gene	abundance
TGCGCCAGCAGCCTGGGGGAGGTTAGCAATCAGCCCCAGCATTTT	CASSLGEVSNQPQHF	TRBV5-1	TRBJ1-5	NA	NA
TGTGCCAGCAGTCCGTACATGAAGTGGAACGAGCAGTACTTC	CASSPYMKWNEQYF	TRBV28	TRBJ2-7	NA	NA
TGTGCCTGGACTCAGGGACCGCGCACAGATACGCAGTATTTT	CAWTQGPRTDTQYF	TRBV30	TRBJ2-3	NA	NA
TGTGCCAGCTCACCTACACAGGGGGGGTGGTCCTACGAGCAGTACTTC	CASSPTQGGWSYEQYF	TRBV18	TRBJ2-7	NA	NA
TGTGCCAGCAGTTTATCAAGAGCCTACGAGCAGTACTTC	CASSLSRAYEQYF	TRBV27	TRBJ2-7	NA	NA
TGTGCCAGCAGTTTTGGCAGTACTTACGAGCAGTACTTC	CASSFGSTYEQYF	TRBV27	TRBJ2-7	NA	NA
TGCGCCAGCAGCCACTCCAGGGCGGGTGAGCAGTTCTTC	CASSHSRAGEQFF	TRBV4-1	TRBJ2-1	NA	NA
TGTGCCAGCAGCCAGAGCAGGGATCAAGAGACCCAGTACTTC	CASSQSRDQETQYF	TRBV11-2	TRBJ2-5	NA	NA
TGTGCCAGCAGCCTAACATCCGGGACAGGGGGCCACGAGCAGTACTTC	CASSLTSGTGGHEQYF	TRBV7-8	TRBJ2-7	TRBD1	NA
TGTGCCAGCACCGACAGTTTCTCCTACGAGCAGTACTTC	CASTDSFSYEQYF	TRBV6-6	TRBJ2-7	NA	once
TGTGCCAGCAGTTTATACCGGGACATACCTGAAGCTTTCTTT	CASSLYRDIPEAFF	TRBV28	TRBJ1-1	NA	NA
TGTGCCAGCAGCCCGTCGGGGGCCAGTGGGGAGCAGTACTTC	CASSPSGASGEQYF	TRBV7-7	TRBJ2-7	NA	NA
TGTGCCAGCAGCCAAGGTACAGGCAGACAGCCCCAGCATTTT	CASSQGTGRQPQHF	TRBV4-2	TRBJ1-5	NA	NA
TGTGCCATCAGTGAGTCCTCGGGCCACCCAAACAATGAGCAGTTCTTC	CAISESSGHPNNEQFF	TRBV10-3	TRBJ2-1	NA	once
TGTGCCAGCACCCAACTAGCGGGAGGGCCCAATGAGCAGTTCTTC	CASTQLAGGPNEQFF	TRBV2	TRBJ2-1	TRBD2	once
TGTGCCAGCGGGAGTGCAACTAGCACAGATACGCAGTATTTT	CASGSATSTDTQYF	TRBV2	TRBJ2-3	NA	NA
TGTGCCAGTAGTATAGCAGGGGATGGCTACAATGAGCAGTTCTTC	CASSIAGDGYNEQFF	TRBV19	TRBJ2-1	NA	once
TGTGCCAGCAGTTTAGGGGTCTCCTACGAGCAGTACTTC	CASSLGVSYEQYF	TRBV28	TRBJ2-7	NA	NA
TGCGCCAGCAGCCCACAGTGGGGAGGCAATCAGCCCCAGCATTTT	CASSPQWGGNQPQHF	TRBV4-3	TRBJ1-5	NA	NA
TGCGCCAGCAGCCAATGGACTAGCGGGAGGTATAATGAGCAGTTCTTC	CASSQWTSGRYNEQFF	TRBV4-1	TRBJ2-1	TRBD2	NA
TGTGCCAGCAGCTTAGTAGGGGGGGGCGTTGGCGCAGATACGCAGTATTTT	CASSLVGGGVGADTQYF	TRBV7-2	TRBJ2-3	NA	NA
TGTGCCAGCTCACCCCAAACAGGGGAATACAATCAGCCCCAGCATTTT	CASSPQTGEYNQPQHF	TRBV18	TRBJ1-5	TRBD1	NA
TGTGCCAGCACCCCTGGGCGTGAAGCTTTCTTT	CASTPGREAFF	TRBV6-5	TRBJ1-1	NA	NA
TGCGCCAGCAGCTGGGGACAGGGTGGGACTGAAGCTTTCTTT	CASSWGQGGTEAFF	TRBV5-1	TRBJ1-1	TRBD1	few
TGTGCCAGTAGGCCGGACAGGATCAGTGAAAATCAGCCCCAGCATTTT	CASRPDRISENQPQHF	TRBV19	TRBJ1-5	TRBD1	NA
TGTGCCAGCAGTTTCGGGGGCTACAGGGGTGGGAACACTGAAGCTTTCTTT	CASSFGGYRGGNTEAFF	TRBV28	TRBJ1-1	TRBD1	NA
TGTGCCATCAGTGAGTCACATCGAGACCGAAACTATGGCTACACCTTC	CAISESHRDRNYGYTF	TRBV10-3	TRBJ1-2	NA	NA